Each of the 19 T cell receptor beta chains below was sequenced from the same sample in a study of vaccination and CD4 T cells after COVID-19. Treatment reported: roughly 10-day PBMC culture with coronavirus spike peptide pools or control peptides (ViraFEST assay). Oncomine TCR Beta short-read sequencing was applied to DNA from cultured CD4+ T cells. TCRdb passed the PCR reads through MiXCR, listing each CDR3 protein once. The profile covers about 19,000 distinct CDR3 sequences, with about 23% appearing a single time and almost 8% taken by the ten largest. These receptors have no identified antigens. Input material: cultured CD4+ T cells from blood. All receptors come from a human donor with COVID-19.

The V call is TRBV5-1, the J call TRBJ2-1; 8 bases line up with TRBD1. The V segment lost 4 bases and the J segment 0 bases; nucleotides outside the gene matches: 3. CDR3 length: 15 amino acids. CDR1 is SGHRS, CDR2 YFSETQ, per germline. The CDR3 sequence: CASSTGQGSYNEQFF. CDR3 in DNA: TGCGCCAGCAGCACCGGACAGGGCTCCTACAATGAGCAGTTCTTC.

The gene calls are TRBV20-1 and TRBJ2-1; D is possibly TRBD1 or TRBD2 (6 bases each). Trimming took off 3 bases at V and 7 bases at J, with 13 bases between the two ends. The germline CDR1 and CDR2 sequences are DFQATT and SNEGSKA (reference sequence). The CDR3 sequence is 13 residues long. CDR3 residues: CSASLGGPNEQFF. The CDR3 DNA reads TGCAGTGCTAGTTTAGGGGGGCCGAATGAGCAGTTCTTC.

The chain recombines TRBV5-4 with TRBJ1-6, with TRBD1 as a possible D gene (6 bases). Germline V gives CDR1 SGHNT, CDR2 YYREEE (reference sequence). This CDR3 contains 15 residues. V was pared by 3 bases and J by 10 bases, with 17 bases between. The CDR3 loop reads CASSWGPPGRSPLHF. In DNA, the CDR3 is TGTGCCAGCAGCTGGGGGCCACCGGGTAGGTCACCCCTCCACTTT. Full variable domain (remainder filled in from reference TRBV5-4 and TRBJ1-6): ETGVTQSPTHLIKTRGQQVTLRCSSQSGHNTVSWYQQALGQGPQFIFQYYREEENGRGNFPPRFSGLQFPNYSSELNVNALELDDSALYLCASSWGPPGRSPLHFGNGTRLTVT.

V is TRBV20-1 and J is TRBJ2-1; 8 nucleotides agree with TRBD2. Germline values: CDR1 DFQATT, CDR2 SNEGSKA (reference sequence). There are 15 residues in the CDR3. V was pared by 4 bases and J by 6 bases, with 11 bases of the junction left unmatched. The CDR3 nucleotides read TGCAGTGCTACCCCACCCTTACGGGGGGGCAATGAGCAGTTCTTC. It specifies CSATPPLRGGNEQFF.

V is TRBV12-3 or TRBV12-4 and J is TRBJ1-2; tentative D call: TRBD1 (6 bases). Trimming took 6 bases from V and 3 from J, leaving 14 bases between them. The CDR3 contains 14 residues. CDR3 sequence: CASSPAGDHYGYTF. CDR3 nucleotide sequence: TGTGCCAGCAGCCCAGCAGGGGATCACTATGGCTACACCTTC.

A few counts support this clonotype. V and J are TRBV10-2 and TRBJ2-3; no reliable D call. Germline V lookup: CDR1 WSHSY, CDR2 SAAADI. V dropped 7 bases and J dropped 2 bases, with 13 bases sitting between them. The CDR3 has 14 residues. The CDR3 DNA sequence: TGCGCCAGCACTCCGGTGGAGCCCACAGATACGCAGTATTTT. The encoded protein is CASTPVEPTDTQYF.

V and J are TRBV30 and TRBJ2-7; no definite D call. CDR1 GTSNPN and CDR2 SVGIG come from the germline V gene (reference sequence). V was shortened by 1 base and J by 2 bases, with 6 bases between the two germline ends. The CDR3 has 12 residues. The CDR3 spells CAWSGQAYEQYF. DNA of the CDR3: TGTGCCTGGAGTGGCCAGGCCTACGAGCAGTACTTC.

The chain is built from TRBV5-4 and TRBJ2-5, with unresolved D. CDR1 SGHNT and CDR2 YYREEE come from the germline V gene (reference sequence). This CDR3 is built from 14 residues. Trimming stripped 4 bases from V and 2 bases from J, with 12 bases between. The CDR3 loop reads CASSRTDSQETQYF. For the CDR3, the DNA is TGTGCCAGCAGCAGAACAGACTCGCAAGAGACCCAGTACTTC.

In its sample, this clonotype was seen a few times. The chain combines TRBV6-5 with TRBJ1-6, with 9 bases identical to TRBD1. CDR1 and CDR2 (germline): MNHEY, SVGAGI. The CDR3 is made up of 16 amino acids. The V gene end was trimmed by 0 bases and the J gene end by 7 bases; junction bases not matched to a gene: 4. The CDR3 sequence is CASSYSRDRVNSPLHF. The CDR3 bases are TGTGCCAGCAGTTACTCGAGGGACAGGGTGAATTCACCCCTCCACTTT.

This clonotype was detected only a few times. V gene TRBV5-4 combines with J gene TRBJ1-2, with TRBD1 identical over 10 bases. Germline loops: CDR1 SGHNT, CDR2 YYREEE (reference sequence). The trim removed 3 bases at V and 7 bases at J, leaving 9 bases unmatched. The CDR3 has 15 amino acids. The CDR3: CASSSPGQGIGGYTF. The CDR3 DNA sequence: TGTGCCAGCAGCTCACCGGGACAGGGGATCGGTGGCTACACCTTC.

This clonotype has a handful of counts. Relative to the germline gene, one junction end is altered; a read error may explain this. The J gene is TRBJ2-2, the V gene TRBV7-7; D uncertain. The CDR3 is made up of 14 amino acids. Germline V gives CDR1 SSHAT, CDR2 FNYEAQ (reference sequence). The CDR3 here is CASSLRQNTGELFF. The CDR3 nucleotides are TGTGCTAGCAGCTTAAGGCAGAACACCGGGGAGCTGTTTTTT. Full variable domain (rest looked up from reference TRBV7-7 and TRBJ2-2): GAGVSQSPRYKVTKRGQDVTLRCDPISSHATLYWYQQALGQGPEFLTYFNYEAQPDKSGLPSDRFSAERPEGSISTLTIQRTEQRDSAMYRCASSLRQNTGELFFGEGSRLTVL.

A few counts support this clonotype. This CDR3 reads CASRTKGGNTEAFF. DNA of the CDR3: TGTGCCAGCAGGACCAAGGGAGGGAACACTGAAGCTTTCTTT. V is TRBV6-1 and J is TRBJ1-1; D is unresolved. The CDR3 length is 14 residues. V lost 6 bases, J lost 1 base, and 12 bases lay in between. Germline CDR1 MNHNS, CDR2 SASEGT.

This chain joins TRBV7-9 and TRBJ1-1; D is ambiguous. This CDR3 comprises 16 residues. The germline V gene encodes CDR1 SEHNR and CDR2 FQNEAQ (reference sequence). The ends were cut back, 5 bases at V and 1 base at J, with 17 bases in the middle. The CDR3 DNA sequence: TGTGCCAGCAGCCCCCCCTTTCGCTCGGGGAACACTGAAGCTTTCTTT. Protein product: CASSPPFRSGNTEAFF.

This clonotype turned up a few times. The chain has TRBV12-3 or TRBV12-4 and TRBJ2-7; the D gene is possibly TRBD1 (6 bases). This CDR3 is built from 15 residues. V lost 6 bases to trimming and J lost 3 bases, with 18 bases between them. CDR3 sequence: CASSPRTANYYEQYF. DNA of the CDR3: TGTGCCAGCAGCCCAAGGACAGCTAATTACTACGAGCAGTACTTC.

The chain uses TRBV12-3 or TRBV12-4 and TRBJ2-1, with unresolved D. The V gene lost 7 bases and the J gene lost 9 bases, with 10 bases spanning the gap. The CDR3 has 11 residues. CDR3 sequence (DNA): TGTGCCAGCACCCTTACGGGTGAGCAGTTCTTC. The encoded protein is CASTLTGEQFF.

There are a few counts of this clonotype. This rearrangement joins TRBV11-3 to TRBJ1-1, with a weak D call TRBD1 (5 bases). Trimming took off 5 bases at V and 3 bases at J, with 7 bases between the two ends. Per the germline V gene, CDR1 is SGHNT and CDR2 is YENEEA. The CDR3 runs to 12 residues. The CDR3 nucleotides read TGTGCCAGCAGCCCCAGGGACACTGAAGCTTTCTTT. Protein: CASSPRDTEAFF.

This clonotype showed up just a few times. This chain joins TRBV6-1 and TRBJ1-1; 7 bases fit TRBD1. Germline V gene sequence: CDR1 MNHNS, CDR2 SASEGT. V shed 2 bases, J shed 6 bases, and the junction held 12 bases outside the gene matches. The CDR3 length is 16 residues. The CDR3 DNA reads as TGTGCCAGCAGTGAATCCATGGGGTCTAGGGGGCCTGAAGCTTTCTTT. Encoded protein: CASSESMGSRGPEAFF.

This clonotype has a handful of counts. J is TRBJ1-6 and V is TRBV25-1; D uncertain. V was trimmed by 4 bases and J by 6 bases, leaving 1 base between them. Germline values: CDR1 MGHDK, CDR2 SYGVNS. The CDR3 loop spans 11 amino acids. In nucleotides, the CDR3 is TGTGCCAGCAGTGGTAATTCACCCCTCCACTTT. Protein product: CASSGNSPLHF.

The table lists this clonotype with a few counts. The chain is built from TRBV24-1 and TRBJ2-1; D uncertain. The V gene lost 1 base and the J gene lost 5 bases, with 8 bases spanning the gap. Germline assignment: CDR1 KGHDR and CDR2 SFDVKD. The CDR3 is 14 residues long. CDR3 in DNA: TGTGCCACCAGTGATTTCGGCTCTAACAATGAGCAGTTCTTC. Residues: CATSDFGSNNEQFF.